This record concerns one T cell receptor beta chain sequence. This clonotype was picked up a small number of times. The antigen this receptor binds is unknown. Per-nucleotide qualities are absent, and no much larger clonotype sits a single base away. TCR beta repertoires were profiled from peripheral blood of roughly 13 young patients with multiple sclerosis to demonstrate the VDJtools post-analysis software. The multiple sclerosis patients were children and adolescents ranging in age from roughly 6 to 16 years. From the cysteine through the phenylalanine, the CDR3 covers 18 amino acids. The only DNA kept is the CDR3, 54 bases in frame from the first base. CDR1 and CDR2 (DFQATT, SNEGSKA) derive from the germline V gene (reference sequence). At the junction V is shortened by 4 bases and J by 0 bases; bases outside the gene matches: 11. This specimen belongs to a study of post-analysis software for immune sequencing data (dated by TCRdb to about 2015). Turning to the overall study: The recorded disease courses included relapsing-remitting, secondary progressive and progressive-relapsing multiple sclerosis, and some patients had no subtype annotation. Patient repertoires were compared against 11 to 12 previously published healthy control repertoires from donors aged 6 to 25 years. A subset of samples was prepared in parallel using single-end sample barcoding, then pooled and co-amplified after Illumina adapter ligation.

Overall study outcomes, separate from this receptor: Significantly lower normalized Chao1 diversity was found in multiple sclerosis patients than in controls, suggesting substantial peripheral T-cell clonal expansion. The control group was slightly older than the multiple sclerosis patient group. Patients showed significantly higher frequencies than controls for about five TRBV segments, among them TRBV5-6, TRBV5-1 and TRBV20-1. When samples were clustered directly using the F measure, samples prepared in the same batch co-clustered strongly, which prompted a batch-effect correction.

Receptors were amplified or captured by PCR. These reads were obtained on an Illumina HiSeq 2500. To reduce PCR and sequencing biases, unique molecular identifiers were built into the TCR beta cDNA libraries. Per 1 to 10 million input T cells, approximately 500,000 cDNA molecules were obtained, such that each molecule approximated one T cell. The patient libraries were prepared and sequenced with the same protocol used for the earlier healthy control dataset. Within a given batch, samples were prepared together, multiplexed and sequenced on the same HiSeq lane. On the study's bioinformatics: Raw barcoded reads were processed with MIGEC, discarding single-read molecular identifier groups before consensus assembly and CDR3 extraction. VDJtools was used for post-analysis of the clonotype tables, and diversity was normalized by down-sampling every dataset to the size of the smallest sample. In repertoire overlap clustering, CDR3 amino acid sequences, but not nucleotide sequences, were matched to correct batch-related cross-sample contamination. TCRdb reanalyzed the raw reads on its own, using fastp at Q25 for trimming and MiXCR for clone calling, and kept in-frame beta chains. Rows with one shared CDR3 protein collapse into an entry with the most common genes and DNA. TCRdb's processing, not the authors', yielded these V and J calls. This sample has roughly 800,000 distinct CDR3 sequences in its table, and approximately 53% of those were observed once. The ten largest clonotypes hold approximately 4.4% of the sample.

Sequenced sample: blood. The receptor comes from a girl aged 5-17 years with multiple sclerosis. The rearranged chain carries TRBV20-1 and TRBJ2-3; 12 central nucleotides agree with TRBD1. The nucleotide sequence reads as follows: TGCAGTGCTAAGGGACAGGGGGCGGACTTAACTAGCACAGATACGCAGTATTTT. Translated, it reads CSAKGQGADLTSTDTQYF.